Listed here are 20 T cell receptor beta chains from one sample, sequenced in a study of metastatic and nonmetastatic thyroid tumors. Nobody among the patients had been given any treatment before thyroid surgery. TCRdb re-analyzed the PCR reads using MiXCR. Among 45,000 to 60,000 clones listed, roughly 18% were seen once. Specimen: blood. These TCRs come from a female donor with papillary thyroid cancer or a benign thyroid nodule (not recorded which). Some clones in this sample may be carry-over from other donors' samples.

This clone was observed at least ten times. V is TRBV20-1 and J is TRBJ1-6; D is ambiguous. With 2 bases removed from V and 10 bases from J, the gap between germline ends came to 6 bases. Germline V gene lookup returns CDR1 DFQATT and CDR2 SNEGSKA (reference sequence). CDR3 length: 11 residues. The CDR3 here is CSARIDSPLHF. The CDR3 DNA reads TGCAGTGCTAGAATCGACTCACCCCTCCACTTT.

The chain is built from TRBV20-1 and TRBJ2-7, with TRBD2 identical over 8 bases. The CDR3 covers 14 residues. J gave up 6 bases and V 3 bases, and 10 bases lay outside the gene matches. The germline V gene has CDR1 DFQATT and CDR2 SNEGSKA (reference sequence). In DNA form, the CDR3 reads TGCAGTGCTAGGGGTATTAGCGGGATGGTCGAGCAGTACTTC. This codes for CSARGISGMVEQYF.

In this sample, this clone turned up many times. The chain combines TRBV11-2 with TRBJ1-1, with D maybe TRBD1 (6 bases). The CDR3 runs to 14 residues. Per the germline V gene, CDR1 is SGHAT and CDR2 is FQNNGV. V lost 5 bases and J 2 bases, leaving 12 bases between the germline ends. Written as DNA, the CDR3 is TGTGCCAGCAGCCGGGGACATTCAAACACTGAAGCTTTCTTT. Translating it yields CASSRGHSNTEAFF.

This sequence joins TRBV6-1 and TRBJ2-7; no clear D gene. The CDR3 has 12 amino acids. V lost 7 bases and J lost 5, with 12 bases in between. Per the germline V gene, CDR1 is MNHNS and CDR2 is SASEGT. This CDR3 reads CASTVFPDEQYF. In DNA, the CDR3 is TGTGCCAGCACTGTGTTCCCGGACGAGCAGTACTTC.

This clone was counted between two and nine times. A read error may produce the germline difference seen at one junction end. The chain joins TRBV6-2 or TRBV6-3 to TRBJ2-5, with D possibly matching TRBD1 (5 bases). CDR3 length equals 16 residues. The V gene's germline CDR1 is MNHEY and CDR2 SVGEGT. The CDR3 region has the DNA TGTGCCAGCGGTGGGAATCAGGGAAGTGGCCAAGATACCCAGTACTTC. Translation gives CASGGNQGSGQDTQYF.

This clone occurred a few times. Given a much more abundant clone one base away, this may be a read error. The CDR3 sequence: CAASEDSSEQYF. CDR3 DNA: TGTGCCGCCAGTGAAGATAGTTCCGAGCAGTACTTC. The chain uses TRBV2 and TRBJ2-7; D call uncertain. The V gene lost 11 bases and the J gene lost 6 bases, with 17 bases spanning the gap. The CDR3 is made up of 12 amino acids. Germline V lookup: CDR1 SNHLY, CDR2 FYNNEI.

This clone was recorded many times. V usage is TRBV10-1 and J usage is TRBJ2-6, with D perhaps matching TRBD1 (5 bases). The CDR3 has 17 residues. The ends were cut back, 8 bases at V and 5 bases at J, with 22 bases in the middle. Germline CDR1 and CDR2: WNHNN and SYGVQD (reference sequence). CDR3 protein: CASGDIQAFFRANVLTF. For the CDR3, the DNA is TGCGCCAGCGGCGACATACAGGCCTTTTTCCGGGCCAACGTCCTGACTTTC.

This clone was found a few times. The chain is built from TRBV10-2 and TRBJ2-7; 7 nucleotides line up with TRBD1. This CDR3 is 15 amino acids long. J was trimmed by 1 base and V by 3 bases; bases with no gene match: 6. The germline gives CDR1 WSHSY, CDR2 SAAADI. CDR3 protein: CASSERGGESYEQYF. In DNA form, the CDR3 reads TGCGCCAGCAGTGAACGAGGGGGCGAATCCTACGAGCAGTACTTC.

The gene calls are TRBV4-1 and TRBJ1-5, with 8 bases aligning to TRBD1. The length of the CDR3 is 15 residues. With V trimmed by 4 bases and J by 6 bases, 8 bases remained unmatched. In germline, CDR1 is MGHRA, CDR2 YSYEKL. CDR3 nucleotide sequence: TGCGCCAGCAGCCCGGACAGGGCGGTGGGTCAGCCCCAGCATTTT. It codes for CASSPDRAVGQPQHF.

The sample holds many counts of this clone. The V gene is TRBV28, the J gene TRBJ2-5; 11 bases align to TRBD2. Germline-derived CDR1 and CDR2 are MDHEN and SYDVKM. CDR3 length: 16 residues. V lost 6 bases, J lost 5 bases, and 11 bases stayed unmatched. CDR3 in amino acids: CASSHISGRAGETQYF. The CDR3 DNA is TGTGCCAGCAGCCATATTAGCGGGAGGGCCGGGGAGACCCAGTACTTC.

This chain joins TRBV28 and TRBJ2-7; TRBD2 aligns across 7 bases. Trimming took 6 bases from V and 3 from J; bases not matched to a gene: 8. Germline CDR1 is MDHEN and CDR2 is SYDVKM. The CDR3 sequence is 14 residues long. The CDR3 nucleotides are TGTGCCAGCAGCCCCGTGACTAGCTGCTACGAGCAGTACTTC. Protein product: CASSPVTSCYEQYF.

This clone was seen a handful of times. V usage is TRBV6-5 and J usage is TRBJ2-1; 9 positions match TRBD2. CDR1 is MNHEY, CDR2 SVGAGI, per germline. The CDR3 length is 16 residues. Trimming removed 0 bases from V and 9 bases from J; junction bases left unmatched: 9. The CDR3 spells CASSYSGGGLAFEQFF. DNA for the CDR3: TGTGCCAGCAGTTACTCGGGCGGCGGACTAGCGTTTGAGCAGTTCTTC.

In its sample, this clone was seen once. The gene calls are TRBV15 and TRBJ2-1; 9 nucleotides match TRBD1. Trimming at V came to 0 bases and at J to 13 bases, leaving 10 bases not matched to a gene. Germline CDR1 reads LNHNV; CDR2 reads YYDKDF (reference sequence). The CDR3 consists of 15 residues. The CDR3 bases are TGTGCCACCAGCAGAGAGGGGACAGGGCTCCCTGATCAGTTCTTC. Protein: CATSREGTGLPDQFF.

In its sample, this clone was seen many times. The chain recombines TRBV24-1 with TRBJ2-3, with no clear D. Germline V gene lookup returns CDR1 KGHDR and CDR2 SFDVKD. V lost 9 bases to trimming and J lost 2 bases, with 11 bases between them. The CDR3 runs 13 residues. CDR3 nucleotide sequence: TGTGCCACCGGGTGGGGATACACAGATACGCAGTATTTT. The encoded protein is CATGWGYTDTQYF.

V is TRBV20-1 and J is TRBJ2-7; D perhaps matches TRBD2 (6 bases). The CDR3 is 16 residues long. V was shortened by 1 base and J by 2 bases, with 18 bases between the two germline ends. Germline lookup yields CDR1 DFQATT and CDR2 SNEGSKA (reference sequence). CDR3 residues: CSARGLGGLVTYEQYF. CDR3 DNA: TGCAGTGCTAGAGGTTTGGGAGGACTCGTAACCTACGAGCAGTACTTC.

Remarks on this clone: The germline gene is not matched at one end of the junction; a read error may be the cause. This chain's CDR3 is CASSLAVTGYVYTF. The CDR3 DNA reads as TGTGCCAGCAGCTTAGCCGTGACGGGATATGTCTACACCTTC. The rearrangement uses TRBV7-9 and TRBJ1-2; D not resolved. Germline V gene lookup returns CDR1 SEHNR and CDR2 FQNEAQ (reference sequence). The length of the CDR3 is 14 residues.

This clone was counted many times. The chain couples TRBV5-1 to TRBJ1-5; D may be TRBD1 (5 bases). Germline V gene sequence: CDR1 SGHRS, CDR2 YFSETQ. Trimming took 4 bases from V and 6 from J, leaving 14 bases between them. CDR3 length: 14 amino acids. The CDR3 is CASSLWGGAQPQHF. CDR3 in DNA: TGCGCCAGCAGCCTGTGGGGGGGTGCTCAGCCCCAGCATTTT.

In its sample, this clone was seen many times. CDR3 DNA sequence: TGCGCCAGCAGTGCCCTAGACAATGAGCAGTTCTTC. This sequence encodes CASSALDNEQFF. The rearrangement uses TRBV10-2 and TRBJ2-1; D unclear. V lost 4 bases to trimming and J lost 5 bases, with 6 bases between them. The CDR3 extends over 12 amino acids. The germline gives CDR1 WSHSY, CDR2 SAAADI.

This sequence joins TRBV30 and TRBJ1-2, with D uncertain. Germline CDR1 and CDR2: GTSNPN and SVGIG (reference sequence). The V end lost 4 bases, the J end lost 3 bases, and 15 bases lay between the germline ends. The CDR3 has 14 amino acids. As DNA, the CDR3 is TGTGCCTGGAATGTGGAACCTTATTACTATGGCTACACCTTC. Amino acids: CAWNVEPYYYGYTF.

This sequence joins TRBV11-2 and TRBJ2-3, with 7 positions matching TRBD2. CDR3 size: 15 residues. Trimming removed 5 bases from V and 0 bases from J; junction bases left unmatched: 5. From germline, CDR1 is SGHAT and CDR2 FQNNGV. CDR3 region: CASSPAAGSTDTQYF. The CDR3 DNA reads as TGTGCCAGCAGCCCCGCAGCGGGGAGCACAGATACGCAGTATTTT.